Following are 7 T cell receptor beta chains from one sample sequenced in a study of T cell responses to AZD1222 COVID-19 vaccine. Clones were sequenced by immunoSEQ multiplex PCR, and TCRdb holds only the in-frame ones, with some missing. The sample consists of 140,000 or so clones, about 90% of them appearing once. Material: peripheral blood, obtained on day 0 of AZD1222 vaccination. Source of these receptors: an adult in good health.

CDR3 bases: TGTGCCAGCAGGGGGGGTTGGACCCAGTACTTC. Its protein is CASRGGWTQYF. The chain couples TRBV6-5 to TRBJ2-5; maybe TRBD2 (6 bases). The V end lost 6 bases, the J end lost 7 bases, and 9 bases lay between the germline ends. Germline CDR1 and CDR2: MNHEY and SVGAGI. CDR3 length equals 11 residues.

The chain uses TRBV14 and TRBJ2-1; no firm D call. Germline V lookup: CDR1 SGHDN, CDR2 FVKESK. Between the trimmed V and J ends, which lost 0 bases and 7 bases, there was a span of 10 bases. The CDR3 length is 14 residues. The CDR3 sequence: CASSQETRTNEQFF. CDR3 coding DNA: TGTGCCAGCAGCCAAGAGACACGCACGAATGAGCAGTTCTTC.

The rearrangement links TRBV9 to TRBJ2-7; 14 bases are shared with TRBD2. There are 16 residues in the CDR3. V was clipped by 3 bases and J by 0 bases; unmatched bases: 2. Germline V gene data show CDR1 as SGDLS and CDR2 as YYNGEE. The CDR3 reads CASSGGTSGSSYEQYF. The DNA of the CDR3 is TGTGCCAGCAGCGGGGGGACTAGCGGGAGCTCCTACGAGCAGTACTTC.

The rearrangement links TRBV25-1 to TRBJ2-5; 11 nucleotides line up with TRBD2. Germline values: CDR1 MGHDK, CDR2 SYGVNS. Losses at the gene ends were 4 bases for V and 5 bases for J; bases not matched to a gene: 12. The CDR3 loop spans 17 amino acids. CDR3 in DNA: TGTGCCAGCAGTGGGGATAGCGGGAGGGCATGGGGCGAGACCCAGTACTTC. This encodes CASSGDSGRAWGETQYF.

The J gene is TRBJ1-6, the V gene TRBV2; a possible D gene is TRBD1 (6 bases). V lost 8 bases to trimming and J lost 6 bases, with 14 bases between them. CDR3 length: 14 residues. Per germline, CDR1 SNHLY and CDR2 FYNNEI. The CDR3 DNA follows: TGTGCCAGCGCCGAGCAGGGGCTTAATTCACCCCTCCACTTT. Translating it yields CASAEQGLNSPLHF.

This clone was seen a single time. V is TRBV27 and J is TRBJ1-5; D is possibly TRBD1 (5 bases). The length of the CDR3 is 13 residues. Germline loops: CDR1 MNHEY, CDR2 SMNVEV (reference sequence). The V end lost 4 bases, the J end lost 6 bases, and 10 bases lay between the germline ends. Written as DNA, the CDR3 is TGTGCCAGCAGTTCAGCCACAGGTCAGCCCCAGCATTTT. Encoded protein: CASSSATGQPQHF.

The rearrangement uses TRBV7-2 and TRBJ2-3; the D is unclear. Trimming shortened V by 2 bases and J by 4 bases, and 7 bases separated the two germline ends. Germline CDR1 reads SGHTA; CDR2 reads FQGNSA. The CDR3 sequence is 13 residues long. The CDR3, as DNA: TGTGCCAGCAGCTTAACGTATTCAGATACGCAGTATTTT. Its translation is CASSLTYSDTQYF.